This T cell receptor (beta chain) was captured in a study of blood T cell repertoires in COVID-19. Study background: Specimens from acute and convalescent COVID-19 originated in the United States, Italy and Spain. The cDNA or gDNA used as material had been derived from T cells, B-cell-depleted T cells, or PBMCs.

V lost 3 bases to trimming and J lost 5 bases, with 11 bases between them. CDR3 length: 14 amino acids. CDR1 is SGDLS, CDR2 YYNGEE, per germline. In the original processing: Counts of nucleated cells, estimated from reference gene primer amplification, were obtained. Sequencing was performed with immunoSEQ multiplex PCR; in TCRdb, only in-frame clones are kept and a portion is missing. From that table come the V and J calls and clone size; the DNA was used to work out D and trimming. The profile shows some 700,000 clones, 80% to 90% of them singletons. Sequencing was done on a sample of peripheral blood. The chain carries TRBV9 and TRBJ2-2; D is perhaps TRBD2 (5 bases). This sequence originates from a woman aged 18-30 years with acute or convalescent COVID-19. The CDR3 bases are TGTGCCAGCAGCGGGGGAGATAGGACCGGGGAGCTGTTTTTT. Protein: CASSGGDRTGELFF.